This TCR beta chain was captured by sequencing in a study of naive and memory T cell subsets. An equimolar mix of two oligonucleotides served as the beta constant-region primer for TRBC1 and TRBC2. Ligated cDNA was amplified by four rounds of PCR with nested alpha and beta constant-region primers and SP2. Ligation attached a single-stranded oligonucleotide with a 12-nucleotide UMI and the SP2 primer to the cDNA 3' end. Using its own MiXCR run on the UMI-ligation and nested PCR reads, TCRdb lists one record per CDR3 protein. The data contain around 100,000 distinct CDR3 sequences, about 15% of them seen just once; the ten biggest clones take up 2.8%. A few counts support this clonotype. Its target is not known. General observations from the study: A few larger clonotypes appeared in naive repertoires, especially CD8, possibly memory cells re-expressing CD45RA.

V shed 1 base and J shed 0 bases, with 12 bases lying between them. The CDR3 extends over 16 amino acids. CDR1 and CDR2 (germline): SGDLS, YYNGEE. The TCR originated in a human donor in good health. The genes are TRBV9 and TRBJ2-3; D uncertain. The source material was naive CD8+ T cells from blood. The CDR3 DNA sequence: TGTGCCAGCAGCGTAATGGGCGGCCCTAGCACAGATACGCAGTATTTT. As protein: CASSVMGGPSTDTQYF.